This T cell receptor beta chain was sequenced in a study of T cells in Graves' hyperthyroidism and ophthalmopathy. Findings of the study overall: Ophthalmopathy was identified by the model a median 6.5 months ahead of onset. Separation of ophthalmopathy from stable hyperthyroidism was achieved by a 13 V-J model.

Per germline, CDR1 SGHRS and CDR2 YFSETQ. The V and J ends lost 0 bases and 2 bases respectively, with 12 bases between them. The CDR3 sequence is 15 residues long. This clonotype was detected only a few times. Its antigen is undetermined. TCR beta CDR3 regions were amplified from RNA. The HTBI primer set was used in a first-round RT-PCR of the TCR CDR3. TCRdb recomputed calls from the multiplex PCR reads with MiXCR, one row per CDR3 protein. The table shows 550,000 to 700,000 distinct CDR3 sequences, with over 12% occurring only once. This sample holds PBMCs from under 11 ml fresh peripheral blood. This rearrangement joins TRBV5-1 to TRBJ2-7; D is uncertain. Sequences were obtained from blood. This sequence was found in a woman aged 40-49 years with Graves' ophthalmopathy. The CDR3 protein is CASSLEAANTYEQYF. The DNA for the CDR3 is TGCGCCAGCAGCTTGGAGGCAGCGAACACCTACGAGCAGTACTTC.